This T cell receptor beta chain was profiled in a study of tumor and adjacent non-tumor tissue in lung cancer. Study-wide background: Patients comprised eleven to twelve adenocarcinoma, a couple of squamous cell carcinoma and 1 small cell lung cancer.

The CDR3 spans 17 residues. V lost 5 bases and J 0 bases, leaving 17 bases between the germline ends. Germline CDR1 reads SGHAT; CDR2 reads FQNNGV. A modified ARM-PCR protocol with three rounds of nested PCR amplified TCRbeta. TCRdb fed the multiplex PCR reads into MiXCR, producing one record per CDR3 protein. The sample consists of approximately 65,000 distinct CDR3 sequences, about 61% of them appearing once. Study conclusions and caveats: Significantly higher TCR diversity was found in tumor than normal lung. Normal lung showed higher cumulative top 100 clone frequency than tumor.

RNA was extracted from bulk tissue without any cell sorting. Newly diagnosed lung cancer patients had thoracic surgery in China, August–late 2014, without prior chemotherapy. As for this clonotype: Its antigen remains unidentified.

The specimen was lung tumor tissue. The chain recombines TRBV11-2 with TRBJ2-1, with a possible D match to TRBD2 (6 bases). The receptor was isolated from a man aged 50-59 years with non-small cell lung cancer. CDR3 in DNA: TGTGCCAGCAGCCCTAGGGGAGGTATCCGCTCCTACAATGAGCAGTTCTTC. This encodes CASSPRGGIRSYNEQFF.